This T cell receptor beta chain is drawn from a study of blood T cell repertoires in COVID-19. The overall study: Sites across the United States, Italy and Spain contributed samples from acute and convalescent COVID-19. T cells, B-cell-depleted T cells, or PBMCs supplied cDNA or gDNA.

This clone was seen only once. The V gene lost 2 bases and the J gene lost 2 bases, with 13 bases spanning the gap. In germline, CDR1 is SGDLS, CDR2 YYNGEE. This CDR3 region has 16 residues. Methods used by the authors: Estimation of nucleated cell counts was performed using reference gene primer amplification. TCRdb's table, derived via immunoSEQ multiplex PCR, lists solely in-frame clones and lacks some. V and J calls and clone size come straight from that table; D and trimming were deduced from the DNA. The sample carries around 72,000 clones, 75% to 90% recorded once. This receptor was identified in a middle-aged man with active COVID-19. The sequencing input was peripheral blood. The chain is built from TRBV9 and TRBJ2-2; D might be TRBD1 (6 bases). CDR3 coding DNA: TGTGCCAGCAGCGTTAACAGGGATCGAAACACCGGGGAGCTGTTTTTT. Translated: CASSVNRDRNTGELFF.